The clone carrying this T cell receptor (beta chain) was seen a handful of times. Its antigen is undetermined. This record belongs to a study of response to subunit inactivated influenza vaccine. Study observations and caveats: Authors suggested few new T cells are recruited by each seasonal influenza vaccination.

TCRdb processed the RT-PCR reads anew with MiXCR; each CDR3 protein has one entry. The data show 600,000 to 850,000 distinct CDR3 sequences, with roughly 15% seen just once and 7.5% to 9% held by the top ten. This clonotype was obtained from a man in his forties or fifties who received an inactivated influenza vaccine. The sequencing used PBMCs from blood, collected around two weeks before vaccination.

CDR3 in DNA: TGCAGTGGGGATAGCGTCCAACAGGTTAACAATGAGCAGTTCTTC. Protein product: CSGDSVQQVNNEQFF. The V gene is TRBV20-1, the J gene TRBJ2-1; D is tentatively TRBD1 or TRBD2 (5 bases each). The CDR3 has 15 residues. Trimming stripped 7 bases from V and 5 bases from J, with 21 bases between. The V gene's germline CDR1 is DFQATT and CDR2 SNEGSKA (reference sequence).